This T cell receptor (beta chain) was recorded in a study of early T cells in non-severe SARS-CoV-2 infection. This clonotype was picked up a small number of times. CDR3 length: 13 amino acids. With 0 bases clipped from V and 5 bases from J, the junction kept 0 bases outside the gene matches. Germline V gene lookup returns CDR1 SGHRS and CDR2 YFSETQ. TCRdb re-derived calls from the 5' RACE reads in MiXCR, one entry per CDR3 protein. The table includes over 90,000 distinct CDR3 sequences, around 12% detected once. This material consisted of whole blood, taken at baseline. This TCR was recovered from an adult who was a healthcare worker with PCR-confirmed SARS-CoV-2 infection or an uninfected control (not recorded which). The chain is built from TRBV5-1 and TRBJ1-1, with 8 bases that match TRBD1. CDR3 loop: CASSLDRGTEAFF. The CDR3 DNA sequence: TGCGCCAGCAGCTTGGACAGGGGGACTGAAGCTTTCTTT. Filled out from reference TRBV5-1 and TRBJ1-1, the complete variable domain reads KAGVTQTPRYLIKTRGQQVTLSCSPISGHRSVSWYQQTPGQGLQFLFEYFSETQRNKGNFPGRFSGRQFSNSRSEMNVSTLELGDSALYLCASSLDRGTEAFFGQGTRLTVV.